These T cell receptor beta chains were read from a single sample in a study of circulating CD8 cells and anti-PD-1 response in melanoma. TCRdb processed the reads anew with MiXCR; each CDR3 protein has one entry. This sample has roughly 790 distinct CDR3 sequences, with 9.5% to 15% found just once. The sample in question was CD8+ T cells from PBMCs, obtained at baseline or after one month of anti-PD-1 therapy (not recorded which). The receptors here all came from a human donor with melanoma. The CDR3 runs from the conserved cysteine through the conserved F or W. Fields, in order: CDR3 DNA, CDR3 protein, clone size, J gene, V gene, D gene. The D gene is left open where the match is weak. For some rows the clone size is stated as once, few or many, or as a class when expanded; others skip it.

cdr3_nt: TGTGCCAGCAGCCCAAGTGGACTAGCGGGGGATTTCTACGAGCAGTACTTC
cdr3_aa: CASSPSGLAGDFYEQYF
clone_size: medium-sized
j_call: TRBJ2-7
v_call: TRBV28
d_call: TRBD2

cdr3_nt: TGTGCCAGCAGCGTAGGGGCTAGCGGGTGGAATGAGCAGTTCTTC
cdr3_aa: CASSVGASGWNEQFF
clone_size: medium-sized
j_call: TRBJ2-1
v_call: TRBV9
d_call: TRBD2

cdr3_nt: TGTGCCAGCAGCTTGGGACTAGCGGGCGTACTAACAGATACGCAGTATTTT
cdr3_aa: CASSLGLAGVLTDTQYF
clone_size: few
j_call: TRBJ2-3
v_call: TRBV5-4
d_call: TRBD2

cdr3_nt: TGTGCCAGTAGTTTCTCCTATTGGGACAGGGGGTCTAAAGAGCAGTCCTTC
cdr3_aa: CASSFSYWDRGSKEQSF
clone_size: few
j_call: TRBJ2-1
v_call: TRBV19
d_call: TRBD1

cdr3_nt: TGTGCCAGCAGCTTAATCCAAGGGGGACTCAATGAGCAGTTCTTC
cdr3_aa: CASSLIQGGLNEQFF
clone_size: medium-sized
j_call: TRBJ2-1
v_call: TRBV7-3
d_call: NA

cdr3_nt: TGCAGCGTTGAATCCTACAATGAGCAGTTCTTC
cdr3_aa: CSVESYNEQFF
clone_size: medium-sized
j_call: TRBJ2-1
v_call: TRBV29-1
d_call: NA

cdr3_nt: TGTGCCAGCAGCGCTACTGGGACTTGGGGAGAGACCCAGTACTTC
cdr3_aa: CASSATGTWGETQYF
clone_size: medium-sized
j_call: TRBJ2-5
v_call: TRBV7-3
d_call: NA

cdr3_nt: TGTGCCAGCAGTGATCGGACAGCCTATGGCTACACCTTC
cdr3_aa: CASSDRTAYGYTF
clone_size: medium-sized
j_call: TRBJ1-2
v_call: TRBV2
d_call: NA

cdr3_nt: TGTGCCAGCAGCATAATGCCTAGCGGGAGCTCCTACAATGAGCAGTTCTTC
cdr3_aa: CASSIMPSGSSYNEQFF
clone_size: medium-sized
j_call: TRBJ2-1
v_call: TRBV7-2
d_call: TRBD2

cdr3_nt: TGTGCCATCGAGGGGCAGCGATGTAGATCATCCTACGAGCAGTACTTC
cdr3_aa: CAIEGQRCRSSYEQYF
clone_size: medium-sized
j_call: TRBJ2-7
v_call: TRBV19
d_call: NA

cdr3_nt: TGTGCTAGTGGTACCGACTTGTTCTACGAGCAGTACTTC
cdr3_aa: CASGTDLFYEQYF
clone_size: large
j_call: TRBJ2-7
v_call: TRBV12-5
d_call: NA

cdr3_nt: TGTGCCAGCAGCTTAAACCGGGACAGAGTCACAGATACGCAGTATTTT
cdr3_aa: CASSLNRDRVTDTQYF
clone_size: medium-sized
j_call: TRBJ2-3
v_call: TRBV7-9
d_call: TRBD1

cdr3_nt: TGTGCCAGTAGACAAACAGGGAACTATGGCTACACCTTC
cdr3_aa: CASRQTGNYGYTF
clone_size: few
j_call: TRBJ1-2
v_call: TRBV19
d_call: NA

cdr3_nt: TGTGCCAGTAGTATAGTGGTGGGGGGGCCTTCCGAGCAGTTCTTC
cdr3_aa: CASSIVVGGPSEQFF
clone_size: large
j_call: TRBJ2-1
v_call: TRBV19
d_call: NA

cdr3_nt: TGCGCCAGCAGCTTGGCTAACACTGAAGCTTTCTTT
cdr3_aa: CASSLANTEAFF
clone_size: medium-sized
j_call: TRBJ1-1
v_call: TRBV5-1
d_call: NA

cdr3_nt: TGTGCCAGCAGCTTATTATACGGGAGACCCACAGATACGCAGTATTTT
cdr3_aa: CASSLLYGRPTDTQYF
clone_size: medium-sized
j_call: TRBJ2-3
v_call: TRBV7-6
d_call: NA

cdr3_nt: TGTGCCAGCAGTTTCGGGGGCGGGAACACTGAAGCTTTCTTT
cdr3_aa: CASSFGGGNTEAFF
clone_size: medium-sized
j_call: TRBJ1-1
v_call: TRBV12-3/TRBV12-4
d_call: NA

cdr3_nt: TGCAGCGTATGGACAGGGGAGTCCTACGAGCAGTACTTC
cdr3_aa: CSVWTGESYEQYF
clone_size: medium-sized
j_call: TRBJ2-7
v_call: TRBV29-1
d_call: TRBD1

cdr3_nt: TGTGCCAGTAGAGCGGCGGGGGCCGCGGGGTATTTT
cdr3_aa: CASRAAGAAGYF
clone_size: NA
j_call: TRBJ2-3
v_call: TRBV19
d_call: NA

cdr3_nt: TGCAGTGCTAGAGTGGGGACAGGGGGCGAAGAGCAGTACTTC
cdr3_aa: CSARVGTGGEEQYF
clone_size: medium-sized
j_call: TRBJ2-7
v_call: TRBV20-1
d_call: TRBD1

cdr3_nt: TGTGCCAGCTGGGGGGCCCTGAGCTCCTACGAGCAGTACTTC
cdr3_aa: CASWGALSSYEQYF
clone_size: NA
j_call: TRBJ2-7
v_call: TRBV27
d_call: NA

cdr3_nt: TGCAGCGTACAAAGGGGGGGCCAAGGCTACACCTTC
cdr3_aa: CSVQRGGQGYTF
clone_size: medium-sized
j_call: TRBJ1-2
v_call: TRBV29-1
d_call: NA

cdr3_nt: TGTGCCAGCAGTACCACTACCGGGGCTCCGAACACCGGGGAGCTGTTTTTT
cdr3_aa: CASSTTTGAPNTGELFF
clone_size: medium-sized
j_call: TRBJ2-2
v_call: TRBV27
d_call: NA

cdr3_nt: TGTGCCAGTCGTGGGGGGGAGGCTGAAGCTTTCTTT
cdr3_aa: CASRGGEAEAFF
clone_size: medium-sized
j_call: TRBJ1-1
v_call: TRBV7-8
d_call: NA

cdr3_nt: TGTGCCAGCAGCAGGACAGGGTCTTGGGACACTGAAGCTTTCTTT
cdr3_aa: CASSRTGSWDTEAFF
clone_size: medium-sized
j_call: TRBJ1-1
v_call: TRBV5-4
d_call: TRBD1

cdr3_nt: TGTGCCAGCTCACCACCGTTGGGTGTGGGAGTTGCCCCCGTTTGGACAGATACGCAGTATTTT
cdr3_aa: CASSPPLGVGVAPVWTDTQYF
clone_size: medium-sized
j_call: TRBJ2-3
v_call: TRBV18
d_call: NA

cdr3_nt: TGTGCCAGCAGCACAGCGGCTAGCGGGGGGGGCTCCTCCTACGAGCAGTACTTC
cdr3_aa: CASSTAASGGGSSYEQYF
clone_size: hyperexpanded
j_call: TRBJ2-7
v_call: TRBV21-1
d_call: NA

cdr3_nt: TGTGCCAGTAGTATGGTGGCGGGGGAGACCCAGTACTTC
cdr3_aa: CASSMVAGETQYF
clone_size: medium-sized
j_call: TRBJ2-5
v_call: TRBV19
d_call: NA

cdr3_nt: TGTGCCAGCAGTAATACAGGGGCAAGCAATCAGCCCCAGCATTTT
cdr3_aa: CASSNTGASNQPQHF
clone_size: medium-sized
j_call: TRBJ1-5
v_call: TRBV2
d_call: TRBD1

cdr3_nt: TGTGCCAGCAGCTTGGGTAGGGATGATCAGCCCCAGCATTTT
cdr3_aa: CASSLGRDDQPQHF
clone_size: medium-sized
j_call: TRBJ1-5
v_call: TRBV5-6
d_call: NA

cdr3_nt: TGTGCCAGCAGCGCTCAGACAGGGGCTTACGAGCAGTACTTC
cdr3_aa: CASSAQTGAYEQYF
clone_size: NA
j_call: TRBJ2-7
v_call: TRBV9
d_call: TRBD1

cdr3_nt: TGTGCCACCAGCAGAGAGCACAGCCAAGAGACCCAGTACTTC
cdr3_aa: CATSREHSQETQYF
clone_size: medium-sized
j_call: TRBJ2-5
v_call: TRBV15
d_call: NA

cdr3_nt: TGTGCCAGCAGCCAAACGGCTAGCTCAGGAGATACGCAGTATTTT
cdr3_aa: CASSQTASSGDTQYF
clone_size: medium-sized
j_call: TRBJ2-3
v_call: TRBV14
d_call: NA